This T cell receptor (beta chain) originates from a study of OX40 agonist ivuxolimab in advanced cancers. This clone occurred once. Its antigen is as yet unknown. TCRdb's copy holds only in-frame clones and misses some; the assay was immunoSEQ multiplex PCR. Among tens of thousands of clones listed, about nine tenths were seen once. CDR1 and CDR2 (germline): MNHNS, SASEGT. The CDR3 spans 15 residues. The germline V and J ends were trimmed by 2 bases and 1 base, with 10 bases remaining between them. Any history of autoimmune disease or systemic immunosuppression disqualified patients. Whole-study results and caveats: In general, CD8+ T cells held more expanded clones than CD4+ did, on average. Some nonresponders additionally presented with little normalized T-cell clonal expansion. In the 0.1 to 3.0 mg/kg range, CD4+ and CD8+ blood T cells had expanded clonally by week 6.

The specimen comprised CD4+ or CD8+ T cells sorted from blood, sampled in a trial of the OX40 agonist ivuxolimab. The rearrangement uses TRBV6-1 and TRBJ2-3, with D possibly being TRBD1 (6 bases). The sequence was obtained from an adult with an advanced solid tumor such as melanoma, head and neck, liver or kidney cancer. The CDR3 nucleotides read TGTGCCAGCAGTGAAACCGCAGGGGGCACAGATACGCAGTATTTT. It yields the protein CASSETAGGTDTQYF.